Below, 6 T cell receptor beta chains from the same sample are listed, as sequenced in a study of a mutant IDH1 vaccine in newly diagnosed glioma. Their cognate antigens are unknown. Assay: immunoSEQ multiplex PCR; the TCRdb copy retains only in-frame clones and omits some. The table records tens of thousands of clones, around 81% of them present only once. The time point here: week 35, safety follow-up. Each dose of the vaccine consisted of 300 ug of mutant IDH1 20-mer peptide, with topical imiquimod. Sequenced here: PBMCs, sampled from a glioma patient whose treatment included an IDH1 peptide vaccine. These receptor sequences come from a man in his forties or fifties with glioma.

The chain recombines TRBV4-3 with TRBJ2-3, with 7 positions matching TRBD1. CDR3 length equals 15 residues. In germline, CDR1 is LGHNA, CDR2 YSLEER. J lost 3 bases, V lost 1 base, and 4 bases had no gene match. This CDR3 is CASSQGQGVTDTQYF. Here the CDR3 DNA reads TGCGCCAGCAGCCAAGGTCAGGGGGTGACAGATACGCAGTATTTT.

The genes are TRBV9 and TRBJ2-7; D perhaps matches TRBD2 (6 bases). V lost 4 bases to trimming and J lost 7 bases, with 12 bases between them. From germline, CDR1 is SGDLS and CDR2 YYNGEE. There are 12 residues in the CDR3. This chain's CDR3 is CASSSGDYEQYF. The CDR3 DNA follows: TGTGCCAGCAGCTCGGGAGACTATGAGCAGTACTTC.

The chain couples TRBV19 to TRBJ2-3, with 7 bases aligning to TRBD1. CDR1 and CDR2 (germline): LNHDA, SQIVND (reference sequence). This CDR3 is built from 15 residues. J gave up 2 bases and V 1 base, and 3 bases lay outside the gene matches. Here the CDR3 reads CASSIVRGPTDTQYF. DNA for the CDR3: TGTGCCAGTAGTATAGTAAGGGGGCCCACAGATACGCAGTATTTT.

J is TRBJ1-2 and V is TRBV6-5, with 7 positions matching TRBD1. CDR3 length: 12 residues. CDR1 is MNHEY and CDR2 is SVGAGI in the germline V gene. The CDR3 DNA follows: TGTGCAGTCGGACAGGTCAACTATGGCTACACCTTC. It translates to CAVGQVNYGYTF.

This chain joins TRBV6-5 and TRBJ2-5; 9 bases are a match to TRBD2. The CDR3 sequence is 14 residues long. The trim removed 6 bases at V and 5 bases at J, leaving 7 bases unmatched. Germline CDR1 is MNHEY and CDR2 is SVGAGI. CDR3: CASRFSGRGETQYF. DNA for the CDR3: TGTGCCAGCAGATTTAGCGGGAGAGGCGAGACCCAGTACTTC.

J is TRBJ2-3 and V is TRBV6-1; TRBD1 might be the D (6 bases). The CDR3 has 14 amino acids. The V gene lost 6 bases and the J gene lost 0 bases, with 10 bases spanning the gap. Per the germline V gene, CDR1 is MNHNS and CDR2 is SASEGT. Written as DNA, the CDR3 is TGTGCCAGCAGGGGCGGACAGAGCACAGATACGCAGTATTTT. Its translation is CASRGGQSTDTQYF.